This T cell receptor beta chain was obtained from a study of T cell responses to AZD1222 COVID-19 vaccine. As to this clone: Its target is not known.

Assay used: immunoSEQ multiplex PCR; TCRdb lists only in-frame clones, some missing. The table includes 30,000 to 35,000 clones, roughly nine tenths detected once. This CDR3 has 12 amino acids. Germline CDR1 and CDR2: MNHEY and SVGAGI. V was trimmed by 6 bases and J by 0 bases, leaving 4 bases between them. The study's findings and limits: Nearly half of unique spike-specific TCRs reportedly avoided B.1.351 and B.1.1.7 mutated regions. Repertoire sampling happened only post peak T cell response.

Sequenced material: peripheral blood, taken on day 0 of AZD1222 vaccination. The chain is built from TRBV6-5 and TRBJ2-3, with unresolved D. The receptor's source is an adult in good health. The CDR3 protein is CASRGSTDTQYF. Written as DNA, the CDR3 is TGTGCCAGCAGAGGTAGCACAGATACGCAGTATTTT.